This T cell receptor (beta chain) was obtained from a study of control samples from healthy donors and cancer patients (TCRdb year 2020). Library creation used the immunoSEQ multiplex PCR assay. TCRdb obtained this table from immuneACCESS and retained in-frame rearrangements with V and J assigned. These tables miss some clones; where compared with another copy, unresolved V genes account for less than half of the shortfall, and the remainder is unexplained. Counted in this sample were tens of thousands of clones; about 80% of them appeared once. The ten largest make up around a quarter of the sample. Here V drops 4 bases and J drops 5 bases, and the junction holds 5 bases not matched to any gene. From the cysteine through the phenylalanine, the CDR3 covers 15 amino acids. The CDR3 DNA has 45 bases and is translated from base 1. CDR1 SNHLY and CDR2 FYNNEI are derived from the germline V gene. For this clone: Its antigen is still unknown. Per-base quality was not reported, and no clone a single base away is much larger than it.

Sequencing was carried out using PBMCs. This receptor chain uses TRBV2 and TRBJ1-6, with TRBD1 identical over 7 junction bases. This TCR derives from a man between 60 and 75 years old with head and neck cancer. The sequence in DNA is TGTGCCAGCAGTGCTCGACAGGGTAATAATTCACCCCTCCACTTT. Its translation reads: CASSARQGNNSPLHF.